The next 20 T cell receptor beta chains were all read from a single sample in a study of cytotoxic CD8 clonotypes in ibrutinib-treated CLL. Method: immunoSEQ multiplex PCR; TCRdb's copy keeps in-frame clones and lacks some. Here the sample spans around 97,000 clones, approximately 78% being singletons. Sample: PBMCs, taken after 12 months of ibrutinib treatment. These TCRs come from a human donor with chronic lymphocytic leukemia.

The chain uses TRBV19 and TRBJ2-5; D gene uncertain. The CDR3 consists of 12 residues. V was pared by 9 bases and J by 6 bases, with 14 bases between. The V gene's germline CDR1 is LNHDA and CDR2 SQIVND (reference sequence). This CDR3 is CASAEGSKTQYF. As DNA, the CDR3 is TGTGCCAGCGCCGAAGGATCAAAGACCCAGTACTTC.

This clone showed up many times. This sequence joins TRBV6-5 and TRBJ1-2, with 7 bases aligning to TRBD1. Trimming removed 6 bases from V and 4 bases from J; junction bases left unmatched: 11. The CDR3 consists of 15 residues. Germline V gives CDR1 MNHEY, CDR2 SVGAGI. The CDR3 DNA reads as TGTGCCAGCAGCTTCGACGCTTGGGACAGCTATGGCTACACCTTC. Translation gives CASSFDAWDSYGYTF.

This clone has just a few counts. The rearrangement uses TRBV7-8 and TRBJ1-1; D perhaps matches TRBD1 (6 bases). Trimming left V 1 base short and J 5 bases short, with 11 bases between. CDR1 is SGHVS, CDR2 FQNEAQ, per germline. This CDR3 region has 14 residues. CDR3 in amino acids: CASSLVQGRTEAFF. The CDR3, as DNA: TGTGCCAGCAGCTTAGTTCAGGGGCGGACTGAAGCTTTCTTT.

CDR3 loop: CASSLAGKNTGELFF. In DNA form, the CDR3 reads TGCGCCAGCAGCTTGGCGGGCAAGAACACCGGGGAGCTGTTTTTT. V usage is TRBV5-1 and J usage is TRBJ2-2; D gene unclear. Germline V gene lookup returns CDR1 SGHRS and CDR2 YFSETQ. This CDR3 is built from 15 residues. Between the trimmed V and J ends, which lost 0 bases and 1 base, there was a span of 7 bases.

This clone was recorded a few times. The chain joins TRBV5-1 to TRBJ1-6; 7 bases line up with TRBD1. V was clipped by 1 base and J by 8 bases; unmatched bases: 6. This CDR3 is 15 amino acids long. Germline lookup yields CDR1 SGHRS and CDR2 YFSETQ. Written as DNA, the CDR3 is TGCGCCAGCAGCTTGAGAGGGGGCGCCGATTCACCCCTCCACTTT. The encoded protein is CASSLRGGADSPLHF.

The chain combines TRBV5-1 with TRBJ2-5, with TRBD2 identical over 8 bases. Per the germline V gene, CDR1 is SGHRS and CDR2 is YFSETQ. V shed 1 base, J shed 2 bases, and the junction held 4 bases outside the gene matches. The CDR3 has 15 amino acids. This CDR3 reads CASSLSAGGQETQYF. The CDR3, as DNA: TGCGCCAGCAGCTTGTCCGCGGGGGGACAAGAGACCCAGTACTTC. Filled out from reference TRBV5-1 and TRBJ2-5, the complete variable domain reads KAGVTQTPRYLIKTRGQQVTLSCSPISGHRSVSWYQQTPGQGLQFLFEYFSETQRNKGNFPGRFSGRQFSNSRSEMNVSTLELGDSALYLCASSLSAGGQETQYFGPGTRLLVL.

The rearrangement uses TRBV9 and TRBJ2-5; 8 bases align to TRBD1. The junction had 13 bases not matched to a gene; V was cut back by 4 bases and J by 5 bases. The CDR3 has 16 amino acids. Germline CDR1 and CDR2: SGDLS and YYNGEE. CDR3 nucleotide sequence: TGTGCCAGCAGCACCATGACAGGGGCTGTAACCGAGACCCAGTACTTC. This sequence encodes CASSTMTGAVTETQYF.

This sequence joins TRBV27 and TRBJ2-7; 7 positions match TRBD1. The junction had 7 bases not matched to a gene; V was cut back by 5 bases and J by 3 bases. This CDR3 is built from 14 residues. Germline V CDR1 and CDR2: MNHEY, SMNVEV (reference sequence). The DNA of the CDR3 is TGTGCCAGCAGTCCTCGACAGGGTAACTACGAGCAGTACTTC. It translates to CASSPRQGNYEQYF.

CDR3 in DNA: TGTGCCAGCAGTCTCAGTGATTCAAATTCACCCCTCCACTTT. Translating it yields CASSLSDSNSPLHF. The chain employs TRBV6-5 and TRBJ1-6; D gene uncertain. Looked up from germline, CDR1 is MNHEY and CDR2 is SVGAGI. The CDR3 consists of 14 residues. V was pared by 5 bases and J by 7 bases, with 12 bases between.

CDR3 loop: CASSGLAGFQEQFF. DNA of the CDR3: TGTGCCAGCAGCGGGCTCGCGGGGTTCCAGGAGCAGTTCTTC. V and J are TRBV9 and TRBJ2-1; tentative D call: TRBD2 (6 bases). V was cut by 3 bases and J by 10 bases, with 17 bases left in between. The CDR3 is 14 amino acids. The V gene's germline CDR1 is SGDLS and CDR2 YYNGEE.

This chain links TRBV5-4 with TRBJ1-4; TRBD1 is a possible D gene (5 bases). This CDR3 region has 16 residues. V shed 3 bases and J shed 8 bases, with 20 bases lying between them. Germline-derived CDR1 and CDR2 are SGHNT and YYREEE (reference sequence). The CDR3 DNA reads TGTGCCAGCAGCTACGACCAGGGCCGGAGGGGAGAAAAACTGTTTTTT. Amino acids: CASSYDQGRRGEKLFF.

This clone was seen just once. The V call is TRBV7-9, the J call TRBJ1-1, with 7 positions matching TRBD1. This CDR3 has 16 amino acids. CDR1 SEHNR and CDR2 FQNEAQ come from the germline V gene (reference sequence). Trimming at V came to 5 bases and at J to 5 bases, leaving 14 bases not matched to a gene. In DNA, the CDR3 is TGTGCCAGCAGCCGATTCCCGCACAGGGGAGGGACTGAAGCTTTCTTT. The encoded protein is CASSRFPHRGGTEAFF.

The chain employs TRBV2 and TRBJ2-1; D might be TRBD1 (6 bases). The CDR3 loop spans 17 amino acids. Germline loops: CDR1 SNHLY, CDR2 FYNNEI. Trimming took off 7 bases at V and 2 bases at J, with 21 bases between the two ends. The CDR3 here is CASTRVQGIQAYNEQFF. Written as DNA, the CDR3 is TGTGCCAGCACCCGGGTACAGGGAATTCAGGCCTACAATGAGCAGTTCTTC.

The rearrangement links TRBV7-8 to TRBJ2-1; 11 bases are a match to TRBD2. V lost 5 bases to trimming and J lost 5 bases; unmatched junction nucleotides: 5. Germline CDR1 reads SGHVS; CDR2 reads FQNEAQ. The CDR3 has 15 amino acids. The CDR3 loop reads CASSPIAGGNNEQFF. The CDR3, as DNA: TGTGCCAGCAGCCCTATAGCGGGGGGGAACAATGAGCAGTTCTTC.

The chain is built from TRBV5-4 and TRBJ2-7, with 10 bases aligning to TRBD2. The junction had 2 bases not matched to a gene; V was cut back by 1 base and J by 4 bases. This CDR3 contains 14 residues. In germline, CDR1 is SGHNT, CDR2 YYREEE (reference sequence). The CDR3 bases are TGTGCCAGCAGCTTGCCTAGCGGGGGTTACGAGCAGTACTTC. It specifies CASSLPSGGYEQYF.

The V gene is TRBV5-1, the J gene TRBJ1-1; a possible D gene is TRBD1 (5 bases). From germline, CDR1 is SGHRS and CDR2 YFSETQ. V lost 0 bases and J 4 bases, leaving 13 bases between the germline ends. The CDR3 is 15 amino acids. CDR3 region: CASSLAQRGGTEAFF. The CDR3, as DNA: TGCGCCAGCAGCTTGGCCCAGAGGGGAGGCACTGAAGCTTTCTTT. Combining the CDR3 with reference TRBV5-1 and TRBJ1-1 gives the whole variable domain KAGVTQTPRYLIKTRGQQVTLSCSPISGHRSVSWYQQTPGQGLQFLFEYFSETQRNKGNFPGRFSGRQFSNSRSEMNVSTLELGDSALYLCASSLAQRGGTEAFFGQGTRLTVV.

The V gene is TRBV30, the J gene TRBJ2-3, with TRBD1 identical over 8 bases. The V and J ends lost 6 bases and 6 bases, in that order; junction bases with no gene match: 8. The CDR3 consists of 13 residues. CDR1 GTSNPN and CDR2 SVGIG come from the germline V gene (reference sequence). The CDR3, as DNA: TGTGCCTGCGACAGGGGTTATTCGGATACGCAGTATTTT. It translates to CACDRGYSDTQYF.

The genes are TRBV30 and TRBJ2-2; D possibly corresponds to TRBD1 (5 bases). Per germline, CDR1 GTSNPN and CDR2 SVGIG (reference sequence). Trimming took 0 bases from V and 6 from J, leaving 20 bases between them. The CDR3 consists of 17 residues. DNA for the CDR3: TGTGCCTGGAGTGTACTTAGGGCAGGGTCTGCGTCCGGGGAGCTGTTTTTT. Amino acids: CAWSVLRAGSASGELFF.

This clone was recorded at least ten times. This CDR3 reads CASSLASGNTEAFF. DNA for the CDR3: TGTGCCAGCAGCTTAGCGTCCGGTAACACTGAAGCTTTCTTT. The J gene is TRBJ1-1, the V gene TRBV7-2; no definite D call. Per germline, CDR1 SGHTA and CDR2 FQGNSA. The CDR3 consists of 14 residues. Trimming took 0 bases from V and 2 from J, leaving 7 bases between them.

A few counts support this clone. V usage is TRBV6-6 and J usage is TRBJ2-4, with 10 bases that match TRBD1. Germline V CDR1 and CDR2: MNHNY, SVGAGI (reference sequence). This CDR3 has 16 residues. V trimming: 4 bases; J trimming: 7 bases; junction bases outside the gene matches: 10. CDR3 loop: CASSSAGTGDQNIQYF. In DNA form, the CDR3 reads TGTGCCAGCAGTTCCGCCGGGACAGGGGATCAGAACATTCAGTACTTC.